This TCR beta chain originates from a study of blood T cell repertoires in COVID-19 (TCRdb year 2020). Background for the entire study: Samples from collaborators originated in the United States, Italy and Spain and spanned both the acute and convalescent phases of COVID-19. Sample metadata almost always included a de-identified subject ID, COVID-19 status, age in years and sex. The material from the prospective study consisted of cDNA or gDNA derived from T cells, B-cell-depleted T cells, or PBMCs. Samples came from the ongoing ImmuneRACE study (first 160 participants) plus 1,254 subjects from 6 global collaborators. Where available, HLA class I and class II types were obtained from metadata supplied by the sample provider rather than from assay-based typing. The repertoires were released in a freely available public database meant as a resource for research on the immune response to SARS-CoV-2. The dataset comprised deeply sampled blood TCRbeta repertoires from subjects exposed to, actively infected with, or recovered from COVID-19.

TCRbeta CDR3 regions were amplified from genomic DNA using the immunoSEQ Assay, a bias-controlled multiplex PCR. The source study handled its data this way. The number of nucleated cells in each sample was estimated from the amplification of reference gene primers within the assay. To quantify the absolute abundance of each unique TCRbeta CDR3 rearrangement, sequence reads were collapsed and filtered. For each sample, productive Simpson clonality was calculated by taking the square root of Simpson's diversity index across productive rearrangements. As stored in TCRdb, this immuneACCESS dataset retains in-frame rearrangements with V and J assigned. A fraction of the clones does not appear; measured against another copy, unresolved V genes explain less than half of the discrepancy, and the remainder lacks a known reason. Clone size and V and J calls were adopted from that table, with D and trimming inferred from the DNA. Here the sample has about 240,000 clones; approximately 83% occur a single time. The ten largest clones take up roughly 2% of the sample.

A second Seattle source provided samples from volunteer blood donors who had recovered from COVID-19. Collaborating institutions collected whole blood in K2EDTA tubes following their own protocols. Collaborator samples were shipped for TCRbeta analysis as frozen whole blood, isolated PBMCs, or DNA extracted from either sample type. Per the germline V gene (reference sequence), SEHNR is the CDR1 and FQNEAQ is the CDR2. V loses 0 bases, J loses 1 base, and the germline ends lie 21 bases apart. Including the terminal cysteine and phenylalanine, the CDR3 comprises 19 residues. The only DNA kept is the CDR3, 57 bases in frame from the first base. On the study overall, not on this receptor specifically: Clinical and demographic metadata were provided uncurated, with the amount varying by source and participant.

In regard to this clone: The antigen it recognizes is unknown. No much larger clone is present one base from it, and per-base qualities are unavailable.

Material for sequencing was peripheral blood. The rearrangement combines TRBV7-9 with TRBJ1-1; tentative D gene TRBD1, with 5 bases matching. This sequence originates from a man under 40 who had recovered from COVID-19. The DNA sequence is as follows: TGTGCCAGCAGCTTAGCACAGTATTCCAGGGTCACGGGGAACACTGAAGCTTTCTTT. This encodes CASSLAQYSRVTGNTEAFF. When the CDR3 is completed using the reference TRBV7-9 and TRBJ1-1 genes on either side, the full variable domain is DTGVSQNPRHKITKRGQNVTFRCDPISEHNRLYWYRQTLGQGPEFLTYFQNEAQLEKSRLLSDRFSAERPKGSFSTLEIQRTEQGDSAMYLCASSLAQYSRVTGNTEAFFGQGTRLTVV.